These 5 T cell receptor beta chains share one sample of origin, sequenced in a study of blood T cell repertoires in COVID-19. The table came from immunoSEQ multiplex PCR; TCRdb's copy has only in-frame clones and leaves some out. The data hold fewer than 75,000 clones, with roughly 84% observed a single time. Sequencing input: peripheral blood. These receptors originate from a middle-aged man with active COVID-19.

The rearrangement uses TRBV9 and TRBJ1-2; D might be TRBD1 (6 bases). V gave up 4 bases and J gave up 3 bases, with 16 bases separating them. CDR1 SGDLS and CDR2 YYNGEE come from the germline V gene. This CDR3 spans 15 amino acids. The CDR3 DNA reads TGTGCCAGCAGCCCTAGGGGGGGCAGGGACTATGGCTACACCTTC. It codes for CASSPRGGRDYGYTF.

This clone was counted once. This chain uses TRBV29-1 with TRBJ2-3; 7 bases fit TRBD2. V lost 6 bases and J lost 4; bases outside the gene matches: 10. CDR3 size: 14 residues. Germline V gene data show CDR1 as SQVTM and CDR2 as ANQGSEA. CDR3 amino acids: CSVATGTTSDTQYF. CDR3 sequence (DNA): TGCAGCGTCGCCACCGGGACTACATCAGATACGCAGTATTTT.

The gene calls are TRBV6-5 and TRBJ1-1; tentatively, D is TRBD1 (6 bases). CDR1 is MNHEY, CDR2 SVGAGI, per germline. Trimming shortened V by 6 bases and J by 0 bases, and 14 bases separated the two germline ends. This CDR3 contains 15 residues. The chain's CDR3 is CASSPRTVVNTEAFF. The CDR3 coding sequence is TGTGCCAGCAGCCCCCGGACAGTCGTGAACACTGAAGCTTTCTTT.

CDR3 residues: CASSQRSSGNTIYF. DNA of the CDR3: TGTGCCAGCAGCCAACGGAGCTCTGGAAACACCATATATTTT. The rearrangement links TRBV3-1 (or the pseudogene TRBV3-2) to TRBJ1-3; D remains unclear. V lost 2 bases and J lost 0, with 5 bases in between. Germline values: CDR1 LGHDT, CDR2 YNNKEL (reference sequence). The CDR3 is 14 residues long.

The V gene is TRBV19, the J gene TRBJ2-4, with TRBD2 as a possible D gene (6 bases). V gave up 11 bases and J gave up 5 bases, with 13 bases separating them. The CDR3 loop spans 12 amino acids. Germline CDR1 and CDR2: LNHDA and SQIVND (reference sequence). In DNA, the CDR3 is TGTGCCTCTTGGGAGGTCCAAAACATTCAGTACTTC. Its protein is CASWEVQNIQYF.